The 27 T cell receptor beta chains below were found in one sample sequenced in a study of blood T cell repertoires in COVID-19. Measured with immunoSEQ multiplex PCR; TCRdb has only the in-frame clones, and not every one. Of around 190,000 clones listed, 70% to 85% are singletons. The sample taken for sequencing was peripheral blood. These TCRs come from a human donor in a cohort sampled during active COVID-19.

Details on this clone: Other DNA sequences from this sample encode an identical CDR3 as well. The chain is built from TRBV6-5 and TRBJ1-1; D might be TRBD1 (6 bases). Germline V gives CDR1 MNHEY, CDR2 SVGAGI. This CDR3 is built from 14 residues. V was trimmed by 5 bases and J by 0 bases, leaving 10 bases between them. The CDR3 sequence: CASSRGHMNTEAFF. CDR3 DNA: TGTGCCAGCAGTCGGGGACACATGAACACTGAAGCTTTCTTT.

The table lists this clone with a count of one. V is TRBV15 and J is TRBJ2-3; D is ambiguous. V lost 0 bases to trimming and J lost 4 bases, with 8 bases between them. Germline V gene data show CDR1 as LNHNV and CDR2 as YYDKDF (reference sequence). The CDR3 extends over 14 amino acids. This chain's CDR3 is CATSRDVGPDTQYF. The DNA of the CDR3 is TGTGCCACCAGCAGAGATGTGGGCCCAGATACGCAGTATTTT.

V and J are TRBV5-4 and TRBJ2-5, with D possibly being TRBD2 (5 bases). This CDR3 spans 15 amino acids. Trimming shortened V by 0 bases and J by 3 bases, and 12 bases separated the two germline ends. Germline CDR1 SGHNT, CDR2 YYREEE (reference sequence). CDR3 nucleotides: TGTGCCAGCAGCTTGGCCGGACTGGGAGAAGAGACCCAGTACTTC. It codes for CASSLAGLGEETQYF.

The V gene is TRBV6-5, the J gene TRBJ1-4, with 10 positions matching TRBD1. This CDR3 region has 14 residues. The germline V gene has CDR1 MNHEY and CDR2 SVGAGI. The V gene end was trimmed by 4 bases and the J gene end by 5 bases; junction bases not matched to a gene: 1. The CDR3 DNA reads TGTGCCAGCAGTTGGGGACAGGGGAATGAAAAACTGTTTTTT. It is translated as CASSWGQGNEKLFF.

DNA of the CDR3: TGTGCCAGCAGGGTCTCCGGGACAGTGAACACTGAAGCTTTCTTT. This sequence encodes CASRVSGTVNTEAFF. The J gene is TRBJ1-1, the V gene TRBV6-5; 7 nucleotides line up with TRBD1. Trimming at V came to 6 bases and at J to 0 bases, leaving 7 bases not matched to a gene. Germline assignment: CDR1 MNHEY and CDR2 SVGAGI. The CDR3 runs to 15 residues.

The rearrangement links TRBV9 to TRBJ1-4; 7 bases line up with TRBD1. CDR1 and CDR2 from the germline V gene are SGDLS and YYNGEE. The ends lost 3 bases at V and 5 bases at J; junction bases unmatched: 7. The CDR3 has 15 amino acids. Here the CDR3 reads CASSAAGQDNEKLFF. The DNA of the CDR3 is TGTGCCAGCAGCGCCGCCGGACAGGACAATGAAAAACTGTTTTTT.

The chain uses TRBV9 and TRBJ1-3; TRBD1 might be the D (6 bases). The CDR3 sequence is 15 residues long. V was pared by 3 bases and J by 1 base, with 11 bases between. Germline lookup yields CDR1 SGDLS and CDR2 YYNGEE. CDR3: CASSALQGSGNTIYF. Here the CDR3 DNA reads TGTGCCAGCAGCGCCTTACAGGGTTCTGGAAACACCATATATTTT.

This chain joins TRBV15 and TRBJ1-4; D possibly corresponds to TRBD1 (5 bases). The CDR3 runs to 13 residues. Trimming shortened V by 7 bases and J by 1 base, and 7 bases separated the two germline ends. In germline, CDR1 is LNHNV, CDR2 YYDKDF (reference sequence). CDR3 sequence (DNA): TGTGCCACCAATAGGGGAACTAATGAAAAACTGTTTTTT. Translating gives CATNRGTNEKLFF.

This chain joins TRBV5-1 and TRBJ2-7; D possibly corresponds to TRBD2 (5 bases). The germline V gene has CDR1 SGHRS and CDR2 YFSETQ. This CDR3 comprises 17 residues. V was trimmed by 0 bases and J by 1 base, leaving 17 bases between them. CDR3 residues: CASSLVPGSSGSYEQYF. The CDR3 region has the DNA TGCGCCAGCAGCTTGGTCCCCGGGTCCTCGGGATCCTACGAGCAGTACTTC.

Only one count was recorded for this clone. The J gene is TRBJ2-3, the V gene TRBV11-3; 13 nucleotides agree with TRBD2. The CDR3 spans 16 residues. Germline values: CDR1 SGHNT, CDR2 YENEEA. Trimming cost V 5 bases and J 5 bases; bases outside gene matches: 7. CDR3 protein: CASSPTSGRDGDTQYF. In DNA form, the CDR3 reads TGTGCCAGCAGCCCCACTAGCGGGAGGGACGGAGATACGCAGTATTTT.

For this clone: Other DNA sequences in this specimen translate into the identical CDR3. This rearrangement joins TRBV4-1 to TRBJ1-5, with 8 bases matching TRBD1. The CDR3 runs to 15 residues. Germline V gene lookup returns CDR1 MGHRA and CDR2 YSYEKL. After removal of 8 bases from V and 1 base from J, the junction contained 7 bases not matched to a gene. The CDR3 spells CASRPDRVSNQPQHF. As DNA, the CDR3 is TGCGCCAGCCGTCCGGACAGGGTCAGCAATCAGCCCCAGCATTTT.

The genes are TRBV2 and TRBJ1-6, with 8 bases identical to TRBD1. The CDR3 has 14 amino acids. Germline-derived CDR1 and CDR2 are SNHLY and FYNNEI. The V segment lost 8 bases and the J segment 7 bases; nucleotides outside the gene matches: 7. The CDR3 loop is CASREQGVNSPLHF. The CDR3 bases are TGTGCCAGCCGAGAACAGGGGGTAAATTCACCCCTCCACTTT.

The genes are TRBV7-3 and TRBJ2-5; unclear D gene. Deletions cut 1 base from V and 5 bases from J, with 8 bases between. The CDR3 spans 13 residues. CDR1 is SGHTA and CDR2 is FQGTGA in the germline V gene. The CDR3 DNA reads TGTGCCAGCAGCTTAATGCCCGAGGAGACCCAGTACTTC. Translation: CASSLMPEETQYF.

The chain joins TRBV3-1 (or the pseudogene TRBV3-2) to TRBJ2-7; TRBD2 might be the D (5 bases). The germline CDR1 and CDR2 sequences are LGHDT and YNNKEL (reference sequence). This CDR3 has 19 amino acids. With 0 bases removed from V and 2 bases from J, the gap between germline ends came to 23 bases. CDR3 protein: CASSQEGAGLEHFTYEQYF. The CDR3 DNA reads TGTGCCAGCAGCCAAGAGGGAGCAGGTTTGGAGCACTTTACCTACGAGCAGTACTTC.

The DNA of the CDR3 is TGTGCCAGTAGGCGAAGGGGGCAAGGTGATCAGCCCCAGCATTTT. Translated: CASRRRGQGDQPQHF. This rearrangement joins TRBV19 to TRBJ1-5; 7 bases fit TRBD1. This CDR3 is built from 15 residues. J was trimmed by 5 bases and V by 6 bases; bases with no gene match: 10. Germline CDR1 LNHDA, CDR2 SQIVND (reference sequence). Full variable domain (remainder filled in from reference TRBV19 and TRBJ1-5): DGGITQSPKYLFRKEGQNVTLSCEQNLNHDAMYWYRQDPGQGLRLIYYSQIVNDFQKGDIAEGYSVSREKKESFPLTVTSAQKNPTAFYLCASRRRGQGDQPQHFGDGTRLSIL.

A single count supports this clone. The rearrangement uses TRBV5-4 and TRBJ1-6, with 8 positions matching TRBD1. V lost 4 bases to trimming and J lost 0 bases; unmatched junction nucleotides: 6. There are 17 residues in the CDR3. Germline lookup yields CDR1 SGHNT and CDR2 YYREEE (reference sequence). The CDR3, as DNA: TGTGCCAGCAGCCGGGACAGGCGTAGCTCCTATAATTCACCCCTCCACTTT. Protein sequence: CASSRDRRSSYNSPLHF.

This chain joins TRBV7-6 and TRBJ1-3, with unresolved D. This CDR3 spans 15 amino acids. Trimming stripped 5 bases from V and 0 bases from J, with 11 bases between. From germline, CDR1 is SGHVS and CDR2 FNYEAQ. The CDR3 protein is CASSPSSSSGNTIYF. The CDR3 nucleotides read TGTGCCAGCAGCCCCTCATCCAGCTCTGGAAACACCATATATTTT.

V is TRBV13 and J is TRBJ2-2, with 11 bases identical to TRBD2. V shed 4 bases and J 0 bases; nucleotides not matched to a gene: 1. The CDR3 sequence is 16 residues long. Looked up from germline, CDR1 is PRHDT and CDR2 is FYEKMQ (reference sequence). The CDR3 nucleotides read TGTGCCAGCAGCTCTAGCGGGGGGACGAACACCGGGGAGCTGTTTTTT. It encodes CASSSSGGTNTGELFF.

The chain uses TRBV5-8 and TRBJ2-7; D may be TRBD2 (7 bases). V shed 3 bases and J shed 3 bases, with 19 bases lying between them. Germline V gene data show CDR1 as SGHTS and CDR2 as YDEGEE. The CDR3 runs 16 residues. CDR3 in amino acids: CASSSTGGGLFYEQYF. In DNA form, the CDR3 reads TGTGCCAGCAGCTCCACCGGCGGGGGCCTTTTCTACGAGCAGTACTTC.

The chain uses TRBV5-6 and TRBJ2-7; 8 nucleotides align to TRBD2. J was trimmed by 3 bases and V by 4 bases; bases with no gene match: 3. This CDR3 contains 13 residues. Germline lookup yields CDR1 SGHDT and CDR2 YYEEEE. CDR3 in amino acids: CASSTGTSYEQYF. CDR3 DNA: TGTGCCAGCAGCACTGGGACTAGCTACGAGCAGTACTTC.

The rearrangement uses TRBV11-2 and TRBJ2-2, with 9 bases aligning to TRBD2. The CDR3 runs 19 residues. With V trimmed by 0 bases and J by 1 base, 9 bases remained unmatched. Germline V gene sequence: CDR1 SGHAT, CDR2 FQNNGV. In DNA, the CDR3 is TGTGCCAGCAGCTTAGATCCCCTTGGAGCGGGGGGGAACACCGGGGAGCTGTTTTTT. This gives the protein CASSLDPLGAGGNTGELFF.

The V and J genes are TRBV11-3 and TRBJ2-1, with D possibly TRBD1 on 5 matching bases. Germline V gives CDR1 SGHNT, CDR2 YENEEA. Trimming took off 6 bases at V and 6 bases at J, with 15 bases between the two ends. The CDR3 has 14 residues. CDR3 amino acids: CASRHRKTGNEQFF. CDR3 bases: TGTGCCAGCAGGCACAGAAAAACAGGCAATGAGCAGTTCTTC. Using reference TRBV11-3 and TRBJ2-1 for the parts outside the CDR3, the full variable domain is EAGVVQSPRYKIIEKKQPVAFWCNPISGHNTLYWYLQNLGQGPELLIRYENEEAVDDSQLPKDRFSAERLKGVDSTLKIQPAELGDSAVYLCASRHRKTGNEQFFGPGTRLTVL.

The gene calls are TRBV5-4 and TRBJ2-1; TRBD2 aligns across 12 bases. The CDR3 covers 18 residues. With 4 bases clipped from V and 6 bases from J, the junction kept 14 bases outside the gene matches. Per the germline V gene, CDR1 is SGHNT and CDR2 is YYREEE (reference sequence). The CDR3 spells CASSMGLAGGPLGNEQFF. CDR3 in DNA: TGTGCCAGCAGCATGGGCCTAGCGGGGGGGCCGCTGGGCAATGAGCAGTTCTTC.

The chain's CDR3 is CASSRVTSGGIYEQYF. In nucleotides, the CDR3 is TGTGCCAGCAGCCGTGTGACTAGCGGGGGGATCTACGAGCAGTACTTC. The V call is TRBV4-2, the J call TRBJ2-7; 13 nucleotides align to TRBD2. Per germline, CDR1 LGHNA and CDR2 YNFKEQ. The CDR3 length is 16 residues. The V and J ends lost 4 bases and 3 bases, in that order; junction bases with no gene match: 6.

V and J are TRBV4-1 and TRBJ2-7, with 13 bases that match TRBD2. Trimming cost V 4 bases and J 3 bases; bases outside gene matches: 15. CDR1 MGHRA and CDR2 YSYEKL come from the germline V gene. This CDR3 is 19 amino acids long. The CDR3 DNA sequence: TGCGCCAGCAGCCGGCTGACTAGCGGGGGGCCATCATTGGACTACGAGCAGTACTTC. This codes for CASSRLTSGGPSLDYEQYF.

The chain links TRBV7-9 to TRBJ2-1; 7 bases agree with TRBD1. The CDR3 covers 14 residues. Germline-derived CDR1 and CDR2 are SEHNR and FQNEAQ (reference sequence). After removal of 5 bases from V and 7 bases from J, the junction contained 8 bases not matched to a gene. CDR3 nucleotide sequence: TGTGCCAGCAGCCCGTCGGACAGGCTTAATGAGCAGTTCTTC. Translated, it gives CASSPSDRLNEQFF.

The chain combines TRBV28 with TRBJ2-7; tentative D call: TRBD2 (6 bases). Trimming shortened V by 1 base and J by 0 bases, and 13 bases separated the two germline ends. The CDR3 is 16 amino acids. Germline lookup yields CDR1 MDHEN and CDR2 SYDVKM. The CDR3: CASSLYLGEASYEQYF. The CDR3 DNA reads TGTGCCAGCAGTTTATACCTTGGGGAGGCCTCCTACGAGCAGTACTTC.